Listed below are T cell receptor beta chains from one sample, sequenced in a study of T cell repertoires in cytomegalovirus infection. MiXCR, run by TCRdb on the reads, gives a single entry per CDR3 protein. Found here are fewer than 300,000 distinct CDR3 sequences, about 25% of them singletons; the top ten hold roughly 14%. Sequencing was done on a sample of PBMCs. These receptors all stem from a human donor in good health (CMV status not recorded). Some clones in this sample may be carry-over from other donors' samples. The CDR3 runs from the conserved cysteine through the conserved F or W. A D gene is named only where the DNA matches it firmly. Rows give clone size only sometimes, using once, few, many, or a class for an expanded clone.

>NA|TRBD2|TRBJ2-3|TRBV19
TGTGCCAGTAGTATAGATCCCTCCGGTGCGGGAGGCCGAGATACGCAGTATTTT
CASSIDPSGAGGRDTQYF
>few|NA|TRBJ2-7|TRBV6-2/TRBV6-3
TGTGCCAGCAGTTACCCCGTCCGCTACGAGCAGTACTTC
CASSYPVRYEQYF
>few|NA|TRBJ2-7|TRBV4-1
TGCGCCAGCAGCCAAGTGAAGCAGTACTTC
CASSQVKQYF
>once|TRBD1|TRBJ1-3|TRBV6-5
TGTGCCAGCAGTTTATCCCCCTACAGGGGGTTGAGGGGAAACACCATATATTTT
CASSLSPYRGLRGNTIYF
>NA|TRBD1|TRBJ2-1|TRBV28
TGTGCCAGCAGGGGGGACAGGGCTTACAATGAGCAGTTCTTC
CASRGDRAYNEQFF
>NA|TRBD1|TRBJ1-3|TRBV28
TGTGCCAGCAGTTCGGGACAGGGTATTATCTCTGGAAACACCATATATTTT
CASSSGQGIISGNTIYF
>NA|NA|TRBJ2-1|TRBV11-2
TGTGCCAGCACCAATCGGGGCGCTAGTAACAATGAGCAGTTCTTC
CASTNRGASNNEQFF
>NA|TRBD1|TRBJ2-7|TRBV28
TGTGCCAGCAGTGTTCGGTCAGGGGGAGCCTACGAGCAGTACTTC
CASSVRSGGAYEQYF
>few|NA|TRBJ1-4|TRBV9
TGTGCCAGCAGCGTAGTCGGCCAGGGCCAGGAAAAACTGTTTTTT
CASSVVGQGQEKLFF
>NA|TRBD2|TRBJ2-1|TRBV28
TGTGCCAGCAGCGGGGCGGGAGGGCGCATTGAGCAGTTCTTC
CASSGAGGRIEQFF
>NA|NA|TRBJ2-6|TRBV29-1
TGCAGCGCCGCGACCGCTGGGGCCAACGTCCTGACTTTC
CSAATAGANVLTF
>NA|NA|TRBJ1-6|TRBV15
TGTGCCACCAGCAGAGATTTGGCCCTCAATTCACCCCTCCACTTT
CATSRDLALNSPLHF
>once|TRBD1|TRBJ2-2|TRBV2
TGTGCCAGCACTCCGGACAGGCCGGACCCCTGGGGCGGGGAGCTGTTTTTT
CASTPDRPDPWGGELFF
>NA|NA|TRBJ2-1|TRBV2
TGTGCCAGCAGTAGAATAGAGCAGTTCTTC
CASSRIEQFF
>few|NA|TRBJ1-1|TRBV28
TGTGCCAGCAGCCCCCCCGGGTTTAGCACTGAAGCTTTCTTT
CASSPPGFSTEAFF
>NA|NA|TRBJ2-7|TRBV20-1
TGCAGTGCCCCTATTGGAAGGAGCTCCTACGAGCAGTACTTC
CSAPIGRSSYEQYF
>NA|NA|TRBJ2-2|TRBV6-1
TGTGCCAGCAGCAGGACTCCGACCGGGGAGCTGTTTTTT
CASSRTPTGELFF
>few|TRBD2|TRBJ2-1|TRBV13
TGTGCCAGCAGCTTATATGTAAGACTAGCGAGCCGCTCCTACAATGAGCAGTTCTTC
CASSLYVRLASRSYNEQFF
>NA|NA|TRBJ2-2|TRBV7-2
TGTGCCAGCAGCTTAGCGGTCGGGACGCGTGGCGGGGAGCTGTTTTTT
CASSLAVGTRGGELFF
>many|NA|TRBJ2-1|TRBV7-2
TGTGCCAGCAGCCCCTTGGCGAATGAGCAGTTCTTC
CASSPLANEQFF
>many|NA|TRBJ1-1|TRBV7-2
TGTGCCAGCAGCTTAGTGAAGGGAGTGAACACTGAAGCTTTCTTT
CASSLVKGVNTEAFF
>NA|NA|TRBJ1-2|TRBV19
TGTGCCAGTAGTCCCCCCGGGGTGCGAAACTATGGCTACACCTTC
CASSPPGVRNYGYTF
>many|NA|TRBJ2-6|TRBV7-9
TGTGCCAGCAGCTTATCTCCCAGGGGTAAGGCGGGGGCCAACGTCCTGACTTTC
CASSLSPRGKAGANVLTF
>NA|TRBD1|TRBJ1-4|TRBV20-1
TGCAGTGCAAACACAGGGGGACTTGAAAAACTGTTTTTT
CSANTGGLEKLFF
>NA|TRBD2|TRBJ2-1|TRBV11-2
TGTGCCAGCAGCTTACGGGGGGGGCCCCTTGTTAGGATCTTC
CASSLRGGPLVRIF
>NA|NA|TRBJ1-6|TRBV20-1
TGCAGTGCTAGAGTTGGGGGAATCTCCTATAATTCACCCCTCCACTTT
CSARVGGISYNSPLHF
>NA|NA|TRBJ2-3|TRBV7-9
TGTGCCAGCAGCCCTGCCCTAGGGGAAGTGCAAGATACGCAGTATTTT
CASSPALGEVQDTQYF
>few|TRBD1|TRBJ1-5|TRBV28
TGTGCCAGCAGTTCACCCAATGACAGGGTAGATCAGCCCCAGCATTTT
CASSSPNDRVDQPQHF
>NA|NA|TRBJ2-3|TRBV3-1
TGTGCCAGCAGCCAGGGCGTCTCTAGCACAGATACGCAGTATTTT
CASSQGVSSTDTQYF
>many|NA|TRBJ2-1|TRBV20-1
TGCAGTGCTAAGGAGGGGAGCTCCTACAATGAGCAGTTCTTC
CSAKEGSSYNEQFF
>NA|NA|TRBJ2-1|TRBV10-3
TGTGCCATCAGTGAAGTTAATGAGCAGTTCTTC
CAISEVNEQFF
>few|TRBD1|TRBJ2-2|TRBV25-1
TGTGCCAGCGGGACAGGGGCTTTCACCGGGGAGCTGTTTTTT
CASGTGAFTGELFF
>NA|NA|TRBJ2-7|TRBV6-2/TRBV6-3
TGTGCCAGCAGACTACAGGGCCTCTACGAGCAGTACTTC
CASRLQGLYEQYF
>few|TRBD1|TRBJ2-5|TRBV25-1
TGTGCCAGCAGCTACGGGACAGGCCCCCAAGAGACCCAGTACTTC
CASSYGTGPQETQYF
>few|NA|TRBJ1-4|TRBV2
TGTGCCAGCAGTGAAACAGGAGTAACAACTAATGAAAAACTGTTTTTT
CASSETGVTTNEKLFF
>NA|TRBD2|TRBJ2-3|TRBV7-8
TGTGCCAGCAGCTCTCCTAGCGGGAGGTCCCGGTTAGATACGCAGTATTTT
CASSSPSGRSRLDTQYF
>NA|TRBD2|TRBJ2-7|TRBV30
TGTGCCTGGAGTCCCGCGAGGGGTGGCGGGAGTTCACGGGAGCAGTACTTC
CAWSPARGGGSSREQYF
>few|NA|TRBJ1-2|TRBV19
TGTGCCAGTAGTACACAGGGCTATGGCTACACCTTC
CASSTQGYGYTF
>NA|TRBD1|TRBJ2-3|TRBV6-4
TGTGCCAGCAGTCCCGACAGGGGTTCAGATACGCAGTATTTT
CASSPDRGSDTQYF
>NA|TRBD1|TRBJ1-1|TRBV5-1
TGCGCCAGCAGCTTGGAGGGACAGGGGGGAAGGACTGAAGCTTTCTTT
CASSLEGQGGRTEAFF
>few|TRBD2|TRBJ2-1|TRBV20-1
TGCAGCGCGGGGGGCGGGAGGGCACGAATTGAGCAGTTCTTC
CSAGGGRARIEQFF
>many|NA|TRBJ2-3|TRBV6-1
TGTGCCAGCAAGGGCGACGCAGATACGCAGTATTTT
CASKGDADTQYF
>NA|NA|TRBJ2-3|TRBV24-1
TGTGCCACCAGTCGGACAGATACGCAGTATTTT
CATSRTDTQYF